One sample yielded the 5 T cell receptor beta chains listed below, sequenced in a study of blood T cell repertoires in COVID-19. The method was immunoSEQ multiplex PCR; TCRdb's version includes in-frame clones alone and lacks a portion of them. There are 70,000 to 80,000 clones in the sample; approximately 90% occur only once, and approximately 4.8% lies in the top ten. What was sequenced was peripheral blood. Every receptor here comes from an older woman with active COVID-19.

The rearrangement links TRBV12-3 or TRBV12-4 to TRBJ2-3; 8 positions match TRBD2. Trimming cost V 8 bases and J 1 base; bases outside gene matches: 2. The CDR3 length is 13 residues. The CDR3 reads CASRREGTDTQYF. CDR3 sequence (DNA): TGTGCCAGCCGGCGGGAGGGCACAGATACGCAGTATTTT.

This clone was recorded only once. This chain uses TRBV3-1 (or the pseudogene TRBV3-2) with TRBJ1-1; D is ambiguous. This CDR3 contains 12 residues. Trimming shortened V by 3 bases and J by 7 bases, and 9 bases separated the two germline ends. Germline CDR1 reads LGHDT; CDR2 reads YNNKEL (reference sequence). DNA for the CDR3: TGTGCCAGCAGCCAGCGACACCATGAAGCTTTCTTT. Its translation: CASSQRHHEAFF.

The chain combines TRBV2 with TRBJ1-2; D is possibly TRBD1 (6 bases). Germline CDR1 reads SNHLY; CDR2 reads FYNNEI. The V and J ends lost 7 bases and 8 bases respectively, with 20 bases between them. This CDR3 is 14 amino acids long. CDR3 in amino acids: CASMIGDTFGGYTF. The CDR3 DNA is TGTGCCAGCATGATAGGGGACACATTCGGAGGCTACACCTTC. The full variable domain, its missing parts supplied by reference TRBV2 and TRBJ1-2, is EPEVTQTPSHQVTQMGQEVILRCVPISNHLYFYWYRQILGQKVEFLVSFYNNEISEKSEIFDDQFSVERPDGSNFTLKIRSTKLEDSAMYFCASMIGDTFGGYTFGSGTRLTVV.

This clone occurred once. Written as DNA, the CDR3 is TGTGCCAGCAGCTTAGGGTCGGGTTCCGCCACAGATACGCAGTATTTT. Translated: CASSLGSGSATDTQYF. The chain combines TRBV7-6 with TRBJ2-3; D remains unclear. Germline-derived CDR1 and CDR2 are SGHVS and FNYEAQ. This CDR3 is 16 amino acids long. V shed 1 base and J shed 2 bases, with 13 bases lying between them.

CDR3 loop: CASSTDRLNTGELFF. The CDR3 DNA reads as TGTGCCAGTAGTACAGACAGGTTAAACACCGGGGAGCTGTTTTTT. V is TRBV19 and J is TRBJ2-2; tentatively, D is TRBD1 (6 bases). The germline V gene has CDR1 LNHDA and CDR2 SQIVND (reference sequence). Trimming took off 4 bases at V and 2 bases at J, with 11 bases between the two ends. The CDR3 length is 15 residues.